This entry lists 11 T cell receptor beta chains sequenced from one sample in a study of vaccination and CD4 T cells after COVID-19. No antigen has been assigned to these receptors. Noted treatment: approximately nine-day PBMC culture with coronavirus spike peptide pools or control peptides (ViraFEST assay). At the Johns Hopkins FTIC core, DNA taken from cultured CD4+ T cells was sequenced by way of the Oncomine TCR Beta short-read assay. TCRdb recomputed calls from the PCR reads with MiXCR, one row per CDR3 protein. The data contain 15,000 to 19,000 distinct CDR3 sequences, about 43% of them singletons. Sample: CD4+ T cells from blood, cultured in vitro, taken before SARS-CoV-2 vaccination. Receptors were obtained from a human donor who had recovered from COVID-19.

Only a few counts were recorded for this clonotype. This chain links TRBV10-3 with TRBJ2-1; 9 bases match TRBD1. The CDR3 has 13 residues. Germline values: CDR1 ENHRY, CDR2 SYGVKD. The V gene end was trimmed by 10 bases and the J gene end by 9 bases; junction bases not matched to a gene: 10. The CDR3 region is CAKSPGQGSEQFF. CDR3 nucleotides: TGTGCCAAAAGCCCGGGACAGGGTAGTGAGCAGTTCTTC.

V usage is TRBV10-3 and J usage is TRBJ1-6; D gene ambiguous. Looked up from germline, CDR1 is ENHRY and CDR2 is SYGVKD. The CDR3 sequence is 12 residues long. V was trimmed by 3 bases and J by 6 bases, leaving 3 bases between them. The CDR3 is CAISDPNSPLHF. CDR3 nucleotides: TGTGCCATCAGTGACCCTAATTCACCCCTCCACTTT.

This rearrangement joins TRBV5-1 to TRBJ2-7; 8 bases agree with TRBD2. Losses at the gene ends were 4 bases for V and 3 bases for J; bases not matched to a gene: 6. The germline gives CDR1 SGHRS, CDR2 YFSETQ. The length of the CDR3 is 14 residues. The CDR3, as DNA: TGCGCCAGCAGCCCGGACCGGGGGGGCTACGAGCAGTACTTC. This translates into CASSPDRGGYEQYF.

The chain is built from TRBV12-3 or TRBV12-4 and TRBJ2-1; 9 bases are shared with TRBD2. Trimming removed 6 bases from V and 9 bases from J; junction bases left unmatched: 6. This CDR3 spans 13 amino acids. Here the CDR3 DNA reads TGTGCCAGCAGACCGGGACTAGCCTCTGAGCAGTTCTTC. Its translation is CASRPGLASEQFF.

This chain uses TRBV5-1 with TRBJ1-1; 8 bases fit TRBD1. The length of the CDR3 is 14 residues. Germline assignment: CDR1 SGHRS and CDR2 YFSETQ. V lost 3 bases and J lost 3; bases outside the gene matches: 4. CDR3 sequence: CASSSDREYTEAFF. In DNA, the CDR3 is TGCGCCAGCAGCTCGGACAGGGAATACACTGAAGCTTTCTTT.

V usage is TRBV4-1 and J usage is TRBJ1-5; possible D gene TRBD1, 5 bases. CDR3 size: 15 residues. The ends were cut back, 1 base at V and 2 bases at J, with 9 bases in the middle. The germline V gene has CDR1 MGHRA and CDR2 YSYEKL. CDR3 in amino acids: CASSQVGGGNQPQHF. CDR3 nucleotide sequence: TGCGCCAGCAGCCAAGTTGGAGGGGGCAATCAGCCCCAGCATTTT.

V is TRBV19 and J is TRBJ1-5; D not resolved. Trimming took 11 bases from V and 0 from J, leaving 8 bases between them. From germline, CDR1 is LNHDA and CDR2 SQIVND (reference sequence). CDR3 size: 12 residues. The CDR3 loop is CASRISNQPQHF. DNA for the CDR3: TGTGCCTCTCGGATTAGCAATCAGCCCCAGCATTTT.

This clonotype was counted between two and nine times. This chain connects TRBV20-1 to TRBJ1-5, with D uncertain. The V end was cut by 0 bases, the J end by 8 bases, with 14 bases between. In germline, CDR1 is DFQATT, CDR2 SNEGSKA (reference sequence). The CDR3 is 14 amino acids. The CDR3 loop reads CSARDQGSIKPQHF. DNA for the CDR3: TGCAGTGCTAGAGATCAAGGCAGCATCAAGCCCCAGCATTTT.

The CDR3 spells CASSPQPGNSGANVLTF. Written as DNA, the CDR3 is TGTGCCAGCAGCCCGCAACCAGGGAACTCTGGGGCCAACGTCCTGACTTTC. V and J are TRBV7-3 and TRBJ2-6, with D possibly TRBD1 on 5 matching bases. The ends were cut back, 5 bases at V and 0 bases at J, with 14 bases in the middle. This CDR3 contains 17 residues. Germline lookup yields CDR1 SGHTA and CDR2 FQGTGA.

J is TRBJ2-7 and V is TRBV18; perhaps TRBD2 as D (6 bases). Trimming removed 2 bases from V and 3 bases from J, with 11 bases in between. The V gene's germline CDR1 is KGHSH and CDR2 LQKENI. The CDR3 runs 14 residues. The CDR3 DNA follows: TGTGCCAGCTCACCATCGGTGGACTACTACGAGCAGTACTTC. Protein: CASSPSVDYYEQYF.

V gene TRBV20-1 combines with J gene TRBJ2-3; the match to TRBD2 covers 12 bases. CDR3 size: 14 residues. Trimming cost V 5 bases and J 3 bases; bases outside gene matches: 3. CDR1 is DFQATT and CDR2 is SNEGSKA in the germline V gene (reference sequence). In DNA, the CDR3 is TGCAGTGCTCTGACTAGCGGGAGTACAGATACGCAGTATTTT. Translation gives CSALTSGSTDTQYF.